This TCR beta chain derives from a study of cytomegalovirus exposure and HLA in healthy donors (dated by TCRdb to about 2017). Context from the whole study: An earlier analysis of several hundred of the donors reported 276 Gb of sequence data and 117 million unique TCR beta sequences obtained from about 170 million T cells. The genetic ancestry cluster associated with self-reported Caucasian donors included over 65% of the roughly 400 genotyped donors. In an earlier analysis of roughly 580 of the donors, high-throughput TCR beta sequencing was used to judge whether each TCR beta V gene segment behaved as functional or pseudogenic. Rather than using new phenotypic data, the later analysis identified candidate immune exposures from TCR beta sequences and from how often those sequences occurred across donors. Besides the first cohort of approximately 710 subjects, a separate validation cohort made up of over 100 different subjects was used. Donor age, sex, ethnicity and CMV serostatus were compiled alongside the repertoire data. Across approximately 400 genotyped donors of the cohort, an average of roughly 200,000 unique TCR beta nucleotide sequences per donor were sequenced, and roughly a sixth of those sequences were non-productive. The T cell repertoires of 670 or so subjects were profiled by immunosequencing and related to cytomegalovirus serostatus. An early release that covered about 640 HLA-typed donors contained approximately 300 gigabases of sequencing data and about 93 million unique TCR sequences. In a later analysis, previously published TCR beta repertoires from 550 to 700 donors were re-analyzed and high-resolution HLA genotyping was added so that TCR occurrence patterns could be studied. The study aimed to test whether cataloging public T cell receptors could reveal signatures of past pathogen exposure. Typing coverage differed by locus: A, B, C, DRB1 and DQB1 were typed in roughly 620-640 donors, DQA1 in approximately 520, DPA1 in nearly 610, and DPB1 in approximately 450. Every repertoire in the discovery cohort had been generated on one and the same sequencing platform. To predict cytomegalovirus infection status, the study combined high-throughput TCR immunosequencing, statistical association of individual TCRs with disease status, and machine learning. A later genetic analysis used genome-wide SNP genotypes for about three fifths of the 666 donors, treating that subset as a discovery cohort. Five DR-DQ haplotypes were handled as single units for association and clustering, since linkage in the cohort was strong. Both class I and class II loci were covered by HLA typing, at four-digit resolution.

Library creation used the immunoSEQ multiplex PCR assay. The multiplex PCR relied on a mix of 60 forward primers for TCR Vbeta segments and 13 reverse primers for TCR Jbeta segments. Amplification of the CDR3 region of rearranged TCR beta genes was performed with a multiplex PCR assay on genomic DNA. On the Illumina HiSeq System, the amplified TCR beta libraries were sequenced as 87-base-pair reads. For the original study's pipeline: Across the 700 or so repertoires, a later analysis counted 80 million or so unique TCR beta chains, approximately 12 million of which were shared by at least two donors. Raw reads were error-corrected and collapsed into unique sequences with a nearest-neighbor algorithm that merged closely related sequences to remove PCR and sequencing errors. To assign V, D and J gene segments, CDR3 sequences were aligned to IMGT reference sequences. For a sequence to be retained, a match of at least six nucleotides to both a V gene segment and a J gene segment was required. A rearrangement counted as productive if the CDR3 had no stop codons and remained in frame with V and J, and every other rearrangement counted as non-productive. Following IMGT convention, CDR3 was defined as the stretch from the second conserved V-encoded cysteine up to the conserved J-encoded phenylalanine. In an earlier analysis of roughly 580 of the donors, sequences lacking an unambiguous match to a single V gene segment were excluded. In an earlier analysis of some 590 of the donors, a V segment was called functional when productive rearrangements were above 56.7%, and segregating when the standard deviation between donors exceeded 5%. A statistical classification framework was built for diagnosing cytomegalovirus status from the catalog of TCR beta chain sequences. In a later analysis, V and J genes were assigned by comparing TCR nucleotide sequences against IMGT/GENE-DB human TR gene sequences. In a later analysis, CDR3 sequences and most-parsimonious VDJ recombination scenarios were assigned using the TCRdist pipeline. A later analysis defined each TCR beta chain by its CDR3 amino acid sequence plus V-gene family, and excluded reads lacking a unique V-gene family. As a way to deal with suspected cross-contamination and a sequencing artifact, a later analysis dropped 592 nucleotide sequences that were highly shared and had low generation probability. In a later analysis, a clonal expansion index was calculated for each public chain from normalized within-repertoire ranks of inferred template counts. In a later analysis, generation probabilities were computed using a VDJ recombination model fitted to out-of-frame rearrangements, and the results were checked against IGoR. Hypergeometric tests were used in a later analysis to score TCR-TCR, TCR-HLA and TCR-CMV co-occurrence, with a repertoire-size bias correction applied to the TCR pairs. To estimate false discovery rates, a later analysis permuted the HLA or CMV assignments 20 times. In a later analysis, co-occurring TCRs were grouped using DBSCAN, and TCRdist sequence similarity was added for clustering within HLA-allele-positive subsets. For co-occurrence clustering, repertoires with fewer than 30,000 or more than 120,000 public chains were excluded, along with 4 to 6 repertoires with anomalous nucleotide sharing. TCRdb obtained this table from immuneACCESS and retained in-frame rearrangements with V and J assigned. These tables miss some clones; where compared with another copy, unresolved V genes account for less than half of the shortfall, and the remainder is unexplained. That table gives V, J and clone size, and the DNA gave D and trimming. In this sample the table shows fewer than 200,000 clones, roughly 76% of which occur a single time. Roughly 5.2% of the sample comes from the top ten.

Regarding this clone: This receptor's antigen is unknown. Base qualities are not provided; no much larger clone lies one nucleotide away.

The cohort was made up of approximately 670 healthy bone marrow donors. At the time of sampling, every cohort member was nominally healthy, though immune exposures that went unrecorded were likely present. The donor was CMV seropositive and belonged to the group of 250 to 350 seropositive cohort members. A peripheral blood sample was collected from each donor, and TCR beta sequencing was performed on peripheral blood mononuclear cells. Genomic DNA was extracted from the blood cell samples with the Qiagen DNeasy Blood Extraction Kit. What the authors observed across the whole study: Strong co-occurrence of HLA alleles, especially DR and DQ, made assigning TCR associations to individual alleles difficult. The cohort was sequenced for TCR beta chains only, and without alpha or paired-chain data the features that could be detected were limited. According to a later analysis, parvovirus B19, influenza, CMV and Epstein-Barr virus appeared linked to several top co-occurrence clusters. The authors suggested that the approach could potentially be extended to other disease states and immunological phenotypes. Most TCR sequences were observed very rarely across donors, whereas some public TCRs were present in many individuals. In a later genetic analysis, fewer N-insertions in productive TCRs were reported among donors in an Asian-associated ancestry cluster than the roughly 640-donor mean. A further reported finding was that TCR beta sequences accurately predicted the HLA-A and HLA-B alleles for most subjects in the first cohort. Compared with equally common non-associated chains, HLA-associated TCR beta chains in a later analysis were more clonally expanded and had lower generation probabilities. The 87-base-pair reads could not distinguish some IMGT-functional V segments, including TRBV6-2 and TRBV6-3, so those segments were excluded. A later genetic analysis associated a missense DCLRE1C variant with V-gene and J-gene trimming of TCR beta chains, and an independent cohort replicated the association. Most CMV-associated TCR beta chains appeared to be HLA-restricted in a later analysis, and the HLA associations seemed to be driven largely by CMV exposure. The sequencing pipeline was judged likely to have produced a cluster of highly shared sequence variants as a technical artifact. Correlated functional status among segregating V segments might reflect linkage disequilibrium, but an unknown experimental factor could not be ruled out. In an earlier analysis of about 600 of the donors, most TCR beta V segments appeared in productive rearrangements about 90% or about 30% of the time, broadly matching IMGT annotations. CMV serostatus was the only immune exposure information available for the cohort. In a later analysis, 15,000 to 20,000 TCR beta sequences were associated with specific HLA alleles at a false discovery rate of 0.05. In a later analysis, the rate of TCR association differed among HLA loci, with DRB1 alleles having the most associated TCRs and HLA-C alleles having the fewest. The presence/absence analyses assumed that sequencing depth was roughly uniform across donors, and that assumption may not be true. Because HLA typing was unavailable for some donors at each locus, only the typed subset was used in association tests. In both the original and validation cohorts, the classifier was reported to diagnose cytomegalovirus status with high specificity and sensitivity. Approximately 16 rarely observed V segments, including chromosome 9 orphons, were excluded from the earlier analysis of some 590 of the donors because counts were too low. Three of the identified cytomegalovirus-associated TCR beta chains were confirmed in vitro to be specific for cytomegalovirus antigens. The study gave a list of under 200 TCR beta chains associated with cytomegalovirus.

CDR1 is given as MDHEN and CDR2 as SYDVKM, both from the germline V gene. The CDR3 measures 15 amino acids from cysteine to phenylalanine. CDR3 DNA only is kept here, 45 bases in frame from base 1. For this chain, trimming is 4 bases at the V end and 8 bases at the J end, and the number of junction bases without a gene match is 11. The source of this sequence is a woman aged 18-29 years in good health and CMV-seropositive. Sequenced: PBMCs. Recombination connected TRBV28 to TRBJ1-2; TRBD1 matches 9 bases in the middle. The CDR3 reads CASSYLDRGERGYTF. The nucleotide sequence is given as TGTGCCAGCAGTTACCTTGACAGGGGGGAGCGAGGCTACACCTTC.